Reported below is one T cell receptor beta chain. CDR1 is MRHNA, CDR2 SNTAGT, per germline. This CDR3 spans 16 amino acids. The ends were cut back, 7 bases at V and 5 bases at J, with 21 bases in the middle. The data were obtained in a study of cytomegalovirus exposure and HLA in healthy donors. In the PCR, 60 Vbeta and 13 Jbeta primers were used. This table comes from immunoSEQ multiplex PCR, and its TCRdb copy is limited to in-frame clones, with some not included. The table records 190,000 or so clones, 70% to 80% of them present only once. The sequencing sample was made of PBMCs. V usage is TRBV6-4 and J usage is TRBJ1-5; tentative D call: TRBD1 (5 bases). This clonotype was sampled from a male donor in good health and CMV-seropositive. The CDR3 DNA reads TGTGCCAGCATGCCACCTCAGGGTACGCAGCATCAGCCCCAGCATTTT. It specifies CASMPPQGTQHQPQHF.